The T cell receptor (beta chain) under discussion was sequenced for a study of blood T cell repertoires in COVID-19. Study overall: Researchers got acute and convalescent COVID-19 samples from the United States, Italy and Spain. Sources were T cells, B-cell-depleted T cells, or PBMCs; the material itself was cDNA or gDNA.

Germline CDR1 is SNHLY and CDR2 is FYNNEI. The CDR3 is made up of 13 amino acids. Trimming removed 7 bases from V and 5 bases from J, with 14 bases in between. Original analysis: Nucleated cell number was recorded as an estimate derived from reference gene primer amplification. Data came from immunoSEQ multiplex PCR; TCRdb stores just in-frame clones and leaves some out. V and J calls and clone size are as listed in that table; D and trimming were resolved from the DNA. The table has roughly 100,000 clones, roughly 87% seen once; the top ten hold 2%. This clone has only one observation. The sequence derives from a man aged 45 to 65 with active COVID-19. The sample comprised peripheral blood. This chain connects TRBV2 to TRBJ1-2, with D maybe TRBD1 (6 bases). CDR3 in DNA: TGTGCCAGCACTTCTGAGGACAGTTATGGCTACACCTTC. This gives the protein CASTSEDSYGYTF.